Sequencing of this T cell receptor (beta chain) was carried out in a study of chemoradiotherapy in HPV16-positive cancers. This CDR3 has 17 amino acids. V shed 4 bases and J 1 base; nucleotides not matched to a gene: 6. Germline V gives CDR1 SQVTM, CDR2 ANQGSEA. Study-level points and caveats: Better recurrence-free survival went with HPV-responsive T-cell expansion in HPV16-positive patients. Candidate HPV-specific clones and E7-related TCR motifs grew in tumor during treatment. Functional assays defining HPV-specific T cells used only a couple of HPV16-positive patients.

As concerns this clone: The antigen is undetermined.

Sequencing was performed with immunoSEQ multiplex PCR; in TCRdb, only in-frame clones are kept and a portion is missing. The table has about 20,000 clones, about 87% seen once. The source material was blood, sampled from a patient who underwent chemoradiotherapy. This receptor was obtained from a human donor with HPV-associated anogenital cancer. V usage is TRBV29-1 and J usage is TRBJ2-5; 16 bases align to TRBD2. CDR3 nucleotides: TGCAGCGTTGTTGGGACTAGCGGGGGGGGACTCCAAGAGACCCAGTACTTC. The encoded protein is CSVVGTSGGGLQETQYF.